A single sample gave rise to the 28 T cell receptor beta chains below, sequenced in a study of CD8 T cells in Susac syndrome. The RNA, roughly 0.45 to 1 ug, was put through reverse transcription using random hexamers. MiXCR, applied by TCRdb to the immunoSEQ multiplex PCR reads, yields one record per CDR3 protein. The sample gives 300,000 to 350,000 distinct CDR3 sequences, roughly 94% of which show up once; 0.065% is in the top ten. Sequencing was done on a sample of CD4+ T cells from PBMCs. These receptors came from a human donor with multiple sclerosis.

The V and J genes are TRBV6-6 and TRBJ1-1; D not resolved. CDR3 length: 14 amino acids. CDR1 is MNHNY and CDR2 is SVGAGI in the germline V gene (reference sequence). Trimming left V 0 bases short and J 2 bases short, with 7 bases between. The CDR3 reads CASSYSDRNTEAFF. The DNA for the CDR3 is TGTGCCAGCAGTTACTCGGATCGTAACACTGAAGCTTTCTTT.

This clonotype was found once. The CDR3 spells CSAREVLAGVIYNEQFF. In DNA form, the CDR3 reads TGCAGTGCTAGAGAGGTACTAGCGGGAGTAATCTACAATGAGCAGTTCTTC. The J gene is TRBJ2-1, the V gene TRBV20-1; 11 bases align to TRBD2. The CDR3 length is 17 residues. J lost 3 bases, V lost 0 bases, and 7 bases had no gene match. Germline assignment: CDR1 DFQATT and CDR2 SNEGSKA (reference sequence).

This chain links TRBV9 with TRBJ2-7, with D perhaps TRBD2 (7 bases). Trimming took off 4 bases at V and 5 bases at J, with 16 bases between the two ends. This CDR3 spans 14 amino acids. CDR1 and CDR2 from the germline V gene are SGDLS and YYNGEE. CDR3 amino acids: CASSPAGGGNEQYF. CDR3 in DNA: TGTGCCAGCAGCCCCGCGGGCGGGGGCAACGAGCAGTACTTC.

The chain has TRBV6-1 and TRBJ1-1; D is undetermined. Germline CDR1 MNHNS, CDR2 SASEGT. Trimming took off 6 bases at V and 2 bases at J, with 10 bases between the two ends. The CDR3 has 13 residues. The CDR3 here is CASRDPGNTEAFF. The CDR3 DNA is TGTGCCAGCAGGGACCCCGGAAACACTGAAGCTTTCTTT.

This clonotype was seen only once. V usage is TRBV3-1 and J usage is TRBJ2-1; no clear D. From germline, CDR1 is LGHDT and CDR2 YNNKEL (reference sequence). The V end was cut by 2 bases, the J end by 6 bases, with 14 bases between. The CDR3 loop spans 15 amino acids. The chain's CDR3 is CASSQSPGGSNEQFF. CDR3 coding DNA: TGTGCCAGCAGCCAAAGTCCCGGCGGCTCCAATGAGCAGTTCTTC.

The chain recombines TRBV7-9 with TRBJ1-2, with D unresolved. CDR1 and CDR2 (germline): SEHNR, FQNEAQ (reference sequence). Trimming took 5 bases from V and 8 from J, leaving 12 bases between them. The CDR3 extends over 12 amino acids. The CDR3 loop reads CASSPPQSGYTF. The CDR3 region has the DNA TGTGCCAGCAGCCCGCCGCAGAGCGGCTACACCTTC.

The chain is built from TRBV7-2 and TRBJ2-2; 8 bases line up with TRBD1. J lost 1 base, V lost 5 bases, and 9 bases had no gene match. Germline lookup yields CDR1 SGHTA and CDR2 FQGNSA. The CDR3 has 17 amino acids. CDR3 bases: TGTGCCAGCAGCCCCAGACTCGGACAGGGGAACACCGGGGAGCTGTTTTTT. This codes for CASSPRLGQGNTGELFF.

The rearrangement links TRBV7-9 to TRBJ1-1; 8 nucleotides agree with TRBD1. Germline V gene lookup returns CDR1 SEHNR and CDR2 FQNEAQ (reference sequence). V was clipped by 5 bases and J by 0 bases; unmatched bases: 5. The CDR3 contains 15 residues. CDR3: CASSARQGMNTEAFF. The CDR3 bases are TGTGCCAGCAGCGCGCGACAGGGGATGAACACTGAAGCTTTCTTT.

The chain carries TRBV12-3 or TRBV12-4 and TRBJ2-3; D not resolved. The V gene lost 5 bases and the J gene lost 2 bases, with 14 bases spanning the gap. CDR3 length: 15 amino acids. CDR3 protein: CASSHRGLITDTQYF. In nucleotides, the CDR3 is TGTGCCAGCAGTCACCGCGGCCTTATCACAGATACGCAGTATTTT.

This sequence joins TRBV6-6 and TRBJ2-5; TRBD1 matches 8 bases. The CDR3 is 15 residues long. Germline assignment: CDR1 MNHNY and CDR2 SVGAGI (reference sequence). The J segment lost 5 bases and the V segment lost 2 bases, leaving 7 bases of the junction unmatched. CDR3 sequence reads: CASSYPGQGLETQYF. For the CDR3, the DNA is TGTGCCAGCAGTTACCCCGGACAGGGCTTGGAGACCCAGTACTTC.

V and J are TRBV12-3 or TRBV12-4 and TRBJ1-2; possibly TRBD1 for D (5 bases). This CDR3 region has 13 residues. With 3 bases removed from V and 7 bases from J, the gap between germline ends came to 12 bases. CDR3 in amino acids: CASSLGEISGYTF. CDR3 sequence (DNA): TGTGCCAGCAGTTTGGGGGAAATCAGTGGCTACACCTTC.

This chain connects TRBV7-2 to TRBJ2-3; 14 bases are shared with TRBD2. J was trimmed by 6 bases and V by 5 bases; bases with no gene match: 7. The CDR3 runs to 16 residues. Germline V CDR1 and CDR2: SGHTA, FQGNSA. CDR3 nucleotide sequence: TGTGCCAGCAGCGCGACTAGCGGGAGGGCCGTGGATACGCAGTATTTT. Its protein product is CASSATSGRAVDTQYF. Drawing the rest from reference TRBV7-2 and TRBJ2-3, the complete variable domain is GAGVSQSPSNKVTEKGKDVELRCDPISGHTALYWYRQSLGQGLEFLIYFQGNSAPDKSGLPSDRFSAERTGGSVSTLTIQRTQQEDSAVYLCASSATSGRAVDTQYFGPGTRLTVL.

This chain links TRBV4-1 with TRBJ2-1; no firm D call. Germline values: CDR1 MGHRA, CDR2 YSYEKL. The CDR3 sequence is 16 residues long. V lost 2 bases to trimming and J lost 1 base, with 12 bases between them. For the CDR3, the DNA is TGCGCCAGCAGCCAATGGCCGGCGAGATCCTACAATGAGCAGTTCTTC. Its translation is CASSQWPARSYNEQFF.

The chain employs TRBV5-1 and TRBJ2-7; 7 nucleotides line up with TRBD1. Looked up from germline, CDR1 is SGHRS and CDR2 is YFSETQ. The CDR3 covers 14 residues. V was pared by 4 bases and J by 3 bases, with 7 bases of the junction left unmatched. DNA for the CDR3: TGCGCCAGCAGCGCGTGGGACAGCCTCTACGAGCAGTACTTC. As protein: CASSAWDSLYEQYF.

The chain's CDR3 is CASSQADRVDRTGELFF. The CDR3 region has the DNA TGTGCCAGCAGCCAAGCGGACAGGGTAGATAGGACCGGGGAGCTGTTTTTT. V usage is TRBV3-1 and J usage is TRBJ2-2, with TRBD1 matching 8 bases. The germline V gene has CDR1 LGHDT and CDR2 YNNKEL (reference sequence). V was pared by 1 base and J by 5 bases, with 9 bases of the junction left unmatched. The CDR3 loop spans 17 amino acids.

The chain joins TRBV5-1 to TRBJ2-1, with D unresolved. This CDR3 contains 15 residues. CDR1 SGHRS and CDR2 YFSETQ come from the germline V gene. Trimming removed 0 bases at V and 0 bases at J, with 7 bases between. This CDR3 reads CASSLVSSSYNEQFF. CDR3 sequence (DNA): TGCGCCAGCAGCTTGGTTTCTAGCTCCTACAATGAGCAGTTCTTC.

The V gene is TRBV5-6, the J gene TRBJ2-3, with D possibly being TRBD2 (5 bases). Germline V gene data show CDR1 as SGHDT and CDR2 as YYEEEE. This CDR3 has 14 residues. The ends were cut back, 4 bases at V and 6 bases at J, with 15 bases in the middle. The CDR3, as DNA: TGTGCCAGCAGCCGCACGGCGGGCCTGGATACGCAGTATTTT. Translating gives CASSRTAGLDTQYF.

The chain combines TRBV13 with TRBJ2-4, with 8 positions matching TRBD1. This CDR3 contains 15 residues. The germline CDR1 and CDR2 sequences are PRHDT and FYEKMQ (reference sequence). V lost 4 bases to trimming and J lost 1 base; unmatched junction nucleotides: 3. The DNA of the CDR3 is TGTGCCAGCAGCTCGCGACAGGGGGCCAAAAACATTCAGTACTTC. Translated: CASSSRQGAKNIQYF.

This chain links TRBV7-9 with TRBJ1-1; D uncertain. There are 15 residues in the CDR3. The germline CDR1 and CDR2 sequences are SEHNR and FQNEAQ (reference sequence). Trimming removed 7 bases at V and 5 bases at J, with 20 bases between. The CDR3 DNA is TGTGCCAGCATCCCCTGGAGGGCGGTGAGAACTGAAGCTTTCTTT. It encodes CASIPWRAVRTEAFF.

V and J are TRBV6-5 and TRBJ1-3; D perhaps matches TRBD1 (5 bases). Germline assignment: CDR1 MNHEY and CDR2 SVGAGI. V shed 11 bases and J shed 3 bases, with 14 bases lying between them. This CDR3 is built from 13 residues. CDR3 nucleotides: TGTGCCGCCTCCGGGGGGGTTGGAAACACCATATATTTT. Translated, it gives CAASGGVGNTIYF.

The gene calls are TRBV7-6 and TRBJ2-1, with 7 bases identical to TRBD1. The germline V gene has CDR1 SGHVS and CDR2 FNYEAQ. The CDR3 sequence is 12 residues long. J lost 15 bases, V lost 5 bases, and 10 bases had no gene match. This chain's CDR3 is CASSQMGTDRFF. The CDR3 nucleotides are TGTGCCAGCAGCCAGATGGGGACAGATCGGTTCTTC.

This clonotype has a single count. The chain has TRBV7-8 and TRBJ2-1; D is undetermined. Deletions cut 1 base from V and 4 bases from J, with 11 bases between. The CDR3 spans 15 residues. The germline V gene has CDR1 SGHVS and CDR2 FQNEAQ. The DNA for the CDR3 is TGTGCCAGCAGCTTAGAAGGGATAGGTTACAATGAGCAGTTCTTC. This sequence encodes CASSLEGIGYNEQFF.

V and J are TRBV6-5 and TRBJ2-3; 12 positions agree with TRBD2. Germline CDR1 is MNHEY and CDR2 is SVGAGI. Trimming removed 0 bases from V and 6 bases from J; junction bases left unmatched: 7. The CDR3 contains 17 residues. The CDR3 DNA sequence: TGTGCCAGCAGTTACTCGGGGCTAGCGGGGGGGACGGATACGCAGTATTTT. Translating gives CASSYSGLAGGTDTQYF.

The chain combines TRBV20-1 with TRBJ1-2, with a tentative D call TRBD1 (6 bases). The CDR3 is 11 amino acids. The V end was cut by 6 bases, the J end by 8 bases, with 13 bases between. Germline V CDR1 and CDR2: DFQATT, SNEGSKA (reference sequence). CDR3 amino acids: CSAPGALGYTF. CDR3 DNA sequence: TGCAGTGCGCCAGGGGCCCTGGGCTACACCTTC.

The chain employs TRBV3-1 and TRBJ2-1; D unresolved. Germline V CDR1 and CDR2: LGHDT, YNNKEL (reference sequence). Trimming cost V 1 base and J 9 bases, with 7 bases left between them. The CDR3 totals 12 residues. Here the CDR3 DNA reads TGTGCCAGCAGCCAAGTCAAGGTTGAGCAGTTCTTC. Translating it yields CASSQVKVEQFF.

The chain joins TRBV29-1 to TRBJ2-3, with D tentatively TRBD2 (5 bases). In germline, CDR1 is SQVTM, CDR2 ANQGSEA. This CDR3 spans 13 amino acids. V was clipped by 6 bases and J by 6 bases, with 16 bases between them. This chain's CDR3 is CSVERDSVDTQYF. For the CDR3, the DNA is TGCAGCGTGGAAAGGGATAGCGTTGATACGCAGTATTTT.

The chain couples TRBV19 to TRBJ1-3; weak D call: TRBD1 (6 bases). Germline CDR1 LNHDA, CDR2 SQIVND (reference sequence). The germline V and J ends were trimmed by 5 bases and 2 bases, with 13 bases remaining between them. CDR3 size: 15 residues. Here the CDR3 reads CASSPRDIPGNTIYF. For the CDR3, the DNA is TGTGCCAGTAGTCCCCGGGACATTCCTGGAAACACCATATATTTT.

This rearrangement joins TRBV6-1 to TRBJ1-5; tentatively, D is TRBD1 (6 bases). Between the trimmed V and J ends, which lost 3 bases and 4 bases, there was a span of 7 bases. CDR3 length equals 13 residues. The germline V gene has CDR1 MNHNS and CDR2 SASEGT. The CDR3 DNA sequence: TGTGCCAGCAGTGATCAGGGGAATCAGCCCCAGCATTTT. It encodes CASSDQGNQPQHF.